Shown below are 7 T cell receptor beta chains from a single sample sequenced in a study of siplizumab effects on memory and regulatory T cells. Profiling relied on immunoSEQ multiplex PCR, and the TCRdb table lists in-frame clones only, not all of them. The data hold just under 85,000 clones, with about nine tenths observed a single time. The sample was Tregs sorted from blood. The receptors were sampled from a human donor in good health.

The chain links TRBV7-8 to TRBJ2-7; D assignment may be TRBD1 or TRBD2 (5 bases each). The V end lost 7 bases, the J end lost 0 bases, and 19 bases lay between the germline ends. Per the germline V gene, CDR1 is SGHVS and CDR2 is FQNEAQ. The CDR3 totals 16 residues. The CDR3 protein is CASNPWGYSTSYEQYF. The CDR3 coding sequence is TGTGCCAGCAATCCATGGGGGTATAGCACCTCCTACGAGCAGTACTTC.

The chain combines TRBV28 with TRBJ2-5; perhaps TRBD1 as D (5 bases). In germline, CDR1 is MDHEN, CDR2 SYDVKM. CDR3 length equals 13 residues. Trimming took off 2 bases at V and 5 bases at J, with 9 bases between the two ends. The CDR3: CASSLQGWETQYF. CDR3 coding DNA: TGTGCCAGCAGTTTACAGGGTTGGGAGACCCAGTACTTC.

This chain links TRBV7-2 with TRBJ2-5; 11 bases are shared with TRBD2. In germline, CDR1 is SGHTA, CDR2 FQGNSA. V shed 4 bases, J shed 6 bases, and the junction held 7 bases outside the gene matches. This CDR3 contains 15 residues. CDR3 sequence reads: CASSYSGGAIKTQYF. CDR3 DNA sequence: TGTGCCAGCAGCTATAGCGGGGGGGCCATAAAGACCCAGTACTTC.

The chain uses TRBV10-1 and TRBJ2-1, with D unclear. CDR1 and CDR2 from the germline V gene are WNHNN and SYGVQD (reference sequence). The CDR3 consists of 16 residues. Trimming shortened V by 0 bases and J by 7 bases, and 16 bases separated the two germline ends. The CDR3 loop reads CASSESEAWYNNEQFF. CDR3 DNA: TGCGCCAGCAGTGAGTCCGAGGCCTGGTACAATAATGAGCAGTTCTTC.

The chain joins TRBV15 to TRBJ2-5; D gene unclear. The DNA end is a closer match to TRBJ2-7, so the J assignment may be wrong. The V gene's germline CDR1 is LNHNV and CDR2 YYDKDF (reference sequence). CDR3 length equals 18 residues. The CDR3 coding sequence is TGTGCCACCAGCAGAGATTCTATTGGTCGGATGGGCGACTACGAGCAGTACTTC. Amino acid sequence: CATSRDSIGRMGDYEQYF.

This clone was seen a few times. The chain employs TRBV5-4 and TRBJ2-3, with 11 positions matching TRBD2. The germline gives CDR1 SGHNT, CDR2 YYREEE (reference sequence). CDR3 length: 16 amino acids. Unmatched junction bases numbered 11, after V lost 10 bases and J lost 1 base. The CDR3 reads CAGIAGGPKGTDTQYF. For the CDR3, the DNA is TGTGCCGGCATAGCGGGGGGGCCGAAGGGCACAGATACGCAGTATTTT.

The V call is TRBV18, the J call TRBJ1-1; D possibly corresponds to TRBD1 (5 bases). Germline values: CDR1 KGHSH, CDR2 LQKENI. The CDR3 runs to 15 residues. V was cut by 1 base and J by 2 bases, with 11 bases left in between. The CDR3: CASSPRGFRNTEAFF. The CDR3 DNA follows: TGTGCCAGCTCACCACGGGGGTTCCGAAACACTGAAGCTTTCTTT. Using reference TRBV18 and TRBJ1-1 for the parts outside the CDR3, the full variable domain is NAGVMQNPRHLVRRRGQEARLRCSPMKGHSHVYWYRQLPEEGLKFMVYLQKENIIDESGMPKERFSAEFPKEGPSILRIQQVVRGDSAAYFCASSPRGFRNTEAFFGQGTRLTVV.